This entry lists 15 T cell receptor beta chains sequenced from one sample in a study of CD8+ T cells in alopecia areata. The sequencing template was cDNA reverse transcribed from extracted RNA. Sequencing used immunoSEQ multiplex PCR; TCRdb keeps in-frame clones, though not all of them. The data show about 120,000 clones, with around 49% seen just once and around a sixth held by the top ten. The sample in question was CD8+ T cells sorted from blood, obtained at week 0. Receptors were obtained from a human donor with alopecia areata.

In regard to this clone: The junction differs from germline at one of its ends, possibly a read error. The chain links TRBV29-1 to TRBJ2-7; TRBD2 is a possible D gene (6 bases). CDR3 length: 14 amino acids. Germline V gene data show CDR1 as SQVTM and CDR2 as ANQGSEA. CDR3 in amino acids: CSVEDRETTYGQYF. Written as DNA, the CDR3 is TGCAGCGTTGAAGATCGGGAGACGACCTACGGGCAGTACTTC.

The chain has TRBV13 and TRBJ2-7, with no clear D. Germline V gene lookup returns CDR1 PRHDT and CDR2 FYEKMQ (reference sequence). The CDR3 extends over 12 amino acids. V was clipped by 5 bases and J by 6 bases, with 11 bases between them. This chain's CDR3 is CASSVADSEQYF. The DNA of the CDR3 is TGTGCCAGCAGCGTGGCCGATTCCGAGCAGTACTTC.

This chain connects TRBV2 to TRBJ2-7; TRBD1 aligns across 9 bases. V was pared by 0 bases and J by 2 bases, with 5 bases of the junction left unmatched. The CDR3 is made up of 16 amino acids. CDR1 is SNHLY and CDR2 is FYNNEI in the germline V gene. CDR3 in DNA: TGTGCCAGCAGTGAAGCCCCGGGACAGGGAGCCTACGAGCAGTACTTC. It codes for CASSEAPGQGAYEQYF. Filled out from reference TRBV2 and TRBJ2-7, the complete variable domain reads EPEVTQTPSHQVTQMGQEVILRCVPISNHLYFYWYRQILGQKVEFLVSFYNNEISEKSEIFDDQFSVERPDGSNFTLKIRSTKLEDSAMYFCASSEAPGQGAYEQYFGPGTRLTVT.

The V and J genes are TRBV27 and TRBJ1-6; D uncertain. This CDR3 has 14 residues. Germline-derived CDR1 and CDR2 are MNHEY and SMNVEV (reference sequence). Trimming took off 6 bases at V and 7 bases at J, with 13 bases between the two ends. The CDR3 DNA follows: TGTGCCAGCAGGGTGGGAGGATTGAATTCACCCCTCCACTTT. It codes for CASRVGGLNSPLHF.

J is TRBJ1-5 and V is TRBV5-1, with no clear D. Trimming shortened V by 0 bases and J by 0 bases, and 10 bases separated the two germline ends. Per germline, CDR1 SGHRS and CDR2 YFSETQ. CDR3 size: 16 residues. CDR3 bases: TGCGCCAGCAGCTTGGTGGGTCCCAATAGCAATCAGCCCCAGCATTTT. This translates into CASSLVGPNSNQPQHF. Filled out from reference TRBV5-1 and TRBJ1-5, the complete variable domain reads KAGVTQTPRYLIKTRGQQVTLSCSPISGHRSVSWYQQTPGQGLQFLFEYFSETQRNKGNFPGRFSGRQFSNSRSEMNVSTLELGDSALYLCASSLVGPNSNQPQHFGDGTRLSIL.

The chain joins TRBV27 to TRBJ2-4; no definite D call. Trimming stripped 8 bases from V and 3 bases from J, with 14 bases between. CDR1 is MNHEY, CDR2 SMNVEV, per germline (reference sequence). The CDR3 has 14 amino acids. The CDR3 region has the DNA TGTGCCAGCTCCCTTACCCAGGACAAAAACATTCAGTACTTC. Translation: CASSLTQDKNIQYF.

There are a few counts of this clone. At one boundary the junction diverges from the germline segment, which might be a read error. The chain combines TRBV5-4 with TRBJ1-2; possible D gene TRBD1, 5 bases. Per the germline V gene, CDR1 is SGHNT and CDR2 is YYREEE (reference sequence). This CDR3 is built from 13 residues. CDR3: CASSLVGTYLLGF. The DNA for the CDR3 is TGTGCCAGCAGCTTAGTGGGGACTTACCTTCTGGGTTTC.

V and J are TRBV15 and TRBJ1-1; D gene ambiguous. The CDR3 has 13 residues. Deletions cut 5 bases from V and 0 bases from J, with 7 bases between. The V gene's germline CDR1 is LNHNV and CDR2 YYDKDF (reference sequence). As DNA, the CDR3 is TGTGCCACCAGCCCCACCATGAACACTGAAGCTTTCTTT. Amino acids: CATSPTMNTEAFF.

V is TRBV5-6 and J is TRBJ1-5; possible D gene TRBD1, 6 bases. Germline lookup yields CDR1 SGHDT and CDR2 YYEEEE. The CDR3 runs to 14 residues. V was trimmed by 7 bases and J by 6 bases, leaving 17 bases between them. The CDR3 here is CASRTWGGGQPQHF. The CDR3 DNA reads as TGTGCCAGCCGGACTTGGGGAGGGGGTCAGCCCCAGCATTTT.

A few counts support this clone. V usage is TRBV6-5 and J usage is TRBJ2-3; 9 bases agree with TRBD1. In germline, CDR1 is MNHEY, CDR2 SVGAGI. The junction had 6 bases not matched to a gene; V was cut back by 7 bases and J by 1 base. The CDR3 consists of 15 residues. In DNA, the CDR3 is TGTGCCAGCACGGCCGGGGACAGGGGCACAGATACGCAGTATTTT. This codes for CASTAGDRGTDTQYF.

J is TRBJ2-2 and V is TRBV15; TRBD1 aligns across 7 bases. The CDR3 length is 17 residues. From germline, CDR1 is LNHNV and CDR2 YYDKDF (reference sequence). Trimming removed 1 base from V and 2 bases from J; junction bases left unmatched: 7. CDR3 sequence: CATSRVRGPENTGELFF. Here the CDR3 DNA reads TGTGCCACCAGCAGAGTAAGGGGGCCGGAAAACACCGGGGAGCTGTTTTTT.

The CDR3 DNA sequence: TGTGCCAGCAGTTACTCAGGGCTGAACACTGAAGCTTTCTTT. Translating gives CASSYSGLNTEAFF. The rearrangement links TRBV6-5 to TRBJ1-1; D remains unclear. The germline V and J ends were trimmed by 0 bases and 0 bases, with 5 bases remaining between them. This CDR3 has 14 amino acids. The V gene's germline CDR1 is MNHEY and CDR2 SVGAGI.

The chain is built from TRBV9 and TRBJ1-1; no firm D call. The CDR3 runs 14 residues. V was cut by 3 bases and J by 0 bases, with 9 bases left in between. Germline V gives CDR1 SGDLS, CDR2 YYNGEE. In nucleotides, the CDR3 is TGTGCCAGCAGCGACCCAGGAATGAACACTGAAGCTTTCTTT. Encoded protein: CASSDPGMNTEAFF. The full variable domain, with the rest looked up from reference TRBV9 and TRBJ1-1, is DSGVTQTPKHLITATGQRVTLRCSPRSGDLSVYWYQQSLDQGLQFLIQYYNGEERAKGNILERFSAQQFPDLHSELNLSSLELGDSALYFCASSDPGMNTEAFFGQGTRLTVV.

V and J are TRBV29-1 and TRBJ2-2; tentative D call: TRBD2 (6 bases). The CDR3 loop spans 15 amino acids. Trimming left V 3 bases short and J 2 bases short, with 13 bases between. Germline values: CDR1 SQVTM, CDR2 ANQGSEA. CDR3 residues: CSVDYGTANTGELFF. For the CDR3, the DNA is TGCAGCGTTGATTACGGGACTGCAAACACCGGGGAGCTGTTTTTT.

Details on this clone: Within the sample, other DNA sequences also encode this same CDR3. The chain uses TRBV7-9 and TRBJ2-7; D call uncertain. The V end was cut by 1 base, the J end by 4 bases, with 5 bases between. This CDR3 region has 12 residues. The germline V gene has CDR1 SEHNR and CDR2 FQNEAQ (reference sequence). CDR3 loop: CASSLGVYEQYF. The CDR3 DNA is TGTGCCAGCAGCTTAGGAGTTTACGAGCAGTACTTC. Together with reference TRBV7-9 and TRBJ2-7, the CDR3 gives the full variable domain: DTGVSQNPRHKITKRGQNVTFRCDPISEHNRLYWYRQTLGQGPEFLTYFQNEAQLEKSRLLSDRFSAERPKGSFSTLEIQRTEQGDSAMYLCASSLGVYEQYFGPGTRLTVT.